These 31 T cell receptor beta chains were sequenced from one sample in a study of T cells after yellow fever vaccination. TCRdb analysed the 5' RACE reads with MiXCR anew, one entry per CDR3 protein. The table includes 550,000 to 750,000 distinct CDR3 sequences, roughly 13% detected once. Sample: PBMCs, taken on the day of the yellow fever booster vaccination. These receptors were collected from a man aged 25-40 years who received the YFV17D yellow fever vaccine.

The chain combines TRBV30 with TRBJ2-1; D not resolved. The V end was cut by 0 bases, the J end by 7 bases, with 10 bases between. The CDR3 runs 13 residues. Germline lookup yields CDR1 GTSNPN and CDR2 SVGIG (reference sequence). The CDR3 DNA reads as TGTGCCTGGAGTGTGCCTATGGGGAATGAGCAGTTCTTC. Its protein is CAWSVPMGNEQFF.

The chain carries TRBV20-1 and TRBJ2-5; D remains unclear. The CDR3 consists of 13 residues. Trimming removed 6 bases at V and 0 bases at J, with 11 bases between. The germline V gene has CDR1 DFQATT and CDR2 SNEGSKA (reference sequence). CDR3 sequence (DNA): TGCAGTGCAGCCCGATCCTACCAAGAGACCCAGTACTTC. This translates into CSAARSYQETQYF.

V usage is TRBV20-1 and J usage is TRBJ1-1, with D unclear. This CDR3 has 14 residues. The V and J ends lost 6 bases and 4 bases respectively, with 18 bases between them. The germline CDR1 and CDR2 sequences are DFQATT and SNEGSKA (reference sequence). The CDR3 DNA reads TGCAGTGCCGAGTTGGAGCACCGGGGCACTGAAGCTTTCTTT. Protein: CSAELEHRGTEAFF.

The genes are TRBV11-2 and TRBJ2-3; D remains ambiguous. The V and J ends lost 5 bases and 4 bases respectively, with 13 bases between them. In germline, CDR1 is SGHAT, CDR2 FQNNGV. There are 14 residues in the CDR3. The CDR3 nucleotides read TGTGCCAGCAGCCGCCGCAGGTGGTCAGATACGCAGTATTTT. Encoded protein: CASSRRRWSDTQYF.

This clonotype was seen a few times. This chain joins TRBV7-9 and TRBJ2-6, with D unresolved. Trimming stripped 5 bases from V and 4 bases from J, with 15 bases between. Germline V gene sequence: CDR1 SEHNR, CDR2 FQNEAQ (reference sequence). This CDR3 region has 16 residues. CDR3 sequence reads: CASSTPVVSGANVLTF. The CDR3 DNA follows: TGTGCCAGCAGCACCCCCGTTGTCTCCGGGGCCAACGTCCTGACTTTC.

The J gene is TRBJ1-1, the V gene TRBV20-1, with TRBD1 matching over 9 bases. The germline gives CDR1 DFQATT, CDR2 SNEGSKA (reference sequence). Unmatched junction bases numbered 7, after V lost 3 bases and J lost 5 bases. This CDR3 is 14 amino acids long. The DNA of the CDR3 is TGCAGTGCTAGGAGGGGACAGGGTACAACTGAAGCTTTCTTT. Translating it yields CSARRGQGTTEAFF.

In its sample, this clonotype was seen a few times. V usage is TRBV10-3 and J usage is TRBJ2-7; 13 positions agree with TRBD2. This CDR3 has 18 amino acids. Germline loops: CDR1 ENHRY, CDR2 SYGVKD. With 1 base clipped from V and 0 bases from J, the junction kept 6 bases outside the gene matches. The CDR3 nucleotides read TGTGCCATCAGTGAGTACGGACTAGCGGGAGACAGCTCCTACGAGCAGTACTTC. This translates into CAISEYGLAGDSSYEQYF.

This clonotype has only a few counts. The chain's CDR3 is CASSSAGATNYGYTF. As DNA, the CDR3 is TGTGCCAGCAGCTCGGCGGGGGCTACTAACTATGGCTACACCTTC. This rearrangement joins TRBV5-8 to TRBJ1-2, with TRBD1 as a possible D gene (6 bases). V was clipped by 3 bases and J by 0 bases, with 12 bases between them. The germline gives CDR1 SGHTS, CDR2 YDEGEE. This CDR3 has 15 residues.

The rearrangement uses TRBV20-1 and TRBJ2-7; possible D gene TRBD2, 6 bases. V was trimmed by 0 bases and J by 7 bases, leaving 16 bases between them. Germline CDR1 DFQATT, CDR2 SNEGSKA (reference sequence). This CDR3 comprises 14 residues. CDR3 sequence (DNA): TGCAGTGCTAGAGATCCGCGGGAAACGATTGAGCAGTACTTC. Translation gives CSARDPRETIEQYF.

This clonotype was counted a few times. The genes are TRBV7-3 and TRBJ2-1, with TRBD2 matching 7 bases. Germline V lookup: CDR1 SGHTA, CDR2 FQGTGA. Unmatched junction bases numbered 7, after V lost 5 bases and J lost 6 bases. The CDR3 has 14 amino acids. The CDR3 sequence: CASSLERTSNEQFF. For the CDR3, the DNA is TGTGCCAGCAGCCTAGAAAGGACTAGCAATGAGCAGTTCTTC.

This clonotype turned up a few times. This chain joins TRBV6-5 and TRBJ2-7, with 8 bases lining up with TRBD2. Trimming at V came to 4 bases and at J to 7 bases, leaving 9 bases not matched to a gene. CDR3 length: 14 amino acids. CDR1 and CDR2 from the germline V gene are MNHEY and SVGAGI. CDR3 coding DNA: TGTGCCAGCAGTTTAGCAGCGGGGGCTGGGGAGCAGTACTTC. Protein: CASSLAAGAGEQYF.

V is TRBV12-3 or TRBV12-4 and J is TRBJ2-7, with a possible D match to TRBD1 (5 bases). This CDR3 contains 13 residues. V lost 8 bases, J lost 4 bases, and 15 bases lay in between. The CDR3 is CASRQGYVYEQYF. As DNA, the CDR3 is TGTGCCAGCCGGCAGGGATATGTTTACGAGCAGTACTTC.

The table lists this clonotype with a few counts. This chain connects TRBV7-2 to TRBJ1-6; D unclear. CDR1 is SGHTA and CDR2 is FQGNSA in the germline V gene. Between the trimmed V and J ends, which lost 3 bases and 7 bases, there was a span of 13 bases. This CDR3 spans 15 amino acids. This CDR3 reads CASSLEWTGNSPLHF. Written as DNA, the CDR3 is TGTGCCAGCAGCTTGGAATGGACGGGGAATTCACCCCTCCACTTT.

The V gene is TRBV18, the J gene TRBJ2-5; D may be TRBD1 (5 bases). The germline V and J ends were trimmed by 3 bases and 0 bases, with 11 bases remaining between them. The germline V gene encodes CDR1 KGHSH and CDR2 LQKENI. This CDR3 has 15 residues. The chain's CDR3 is CASSPRRQYQETQYF. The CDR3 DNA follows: TGTGCCAGCTCACCTAGGAGACAGTACCAAGAGACCCAGTACTTC.

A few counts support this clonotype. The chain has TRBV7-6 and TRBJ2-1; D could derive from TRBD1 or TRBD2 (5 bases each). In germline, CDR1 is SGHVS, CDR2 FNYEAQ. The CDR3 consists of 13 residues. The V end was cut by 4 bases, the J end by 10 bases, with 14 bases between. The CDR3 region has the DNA TGTGCCAGCAGCTCCCCGGGACCCTCAGAGCAGTTCTTC. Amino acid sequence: CASSSPGPSEQFF.

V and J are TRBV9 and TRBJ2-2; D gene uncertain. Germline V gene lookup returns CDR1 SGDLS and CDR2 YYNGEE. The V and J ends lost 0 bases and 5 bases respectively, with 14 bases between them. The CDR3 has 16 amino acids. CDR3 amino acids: CASSVGSHARTGELFF. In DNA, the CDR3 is TGTGCCAGCAGCGTAGGCTCTCACGCTCGGACCGGGGAGCTGTTTTTT.

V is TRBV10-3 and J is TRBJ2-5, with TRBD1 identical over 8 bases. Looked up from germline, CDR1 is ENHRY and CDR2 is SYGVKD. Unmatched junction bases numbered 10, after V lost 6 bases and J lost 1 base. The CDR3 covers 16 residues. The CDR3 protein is CAISVYRGSIQETQYF. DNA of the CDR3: TGTGCCATCAGCGTATACAGGGGGTCCATCCAAGAGACCCAGTACTTC.

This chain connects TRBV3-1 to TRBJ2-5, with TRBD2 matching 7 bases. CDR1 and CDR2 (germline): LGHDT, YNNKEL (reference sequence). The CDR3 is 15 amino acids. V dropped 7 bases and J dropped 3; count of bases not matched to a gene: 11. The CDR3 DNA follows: TGTGCCAGCAACTTTATAGGGGCGGGGGAAGAGACCCAGTACTTC. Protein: CASNFIGAGEETQYF.

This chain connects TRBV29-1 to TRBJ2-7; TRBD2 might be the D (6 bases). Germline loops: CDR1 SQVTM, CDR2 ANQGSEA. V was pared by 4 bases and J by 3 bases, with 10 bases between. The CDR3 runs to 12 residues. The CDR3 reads CSVGGIGYEQYF. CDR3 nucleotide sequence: TGCAGCGTTGGCGGGATAGGCTACGAGCAGTACTTC.

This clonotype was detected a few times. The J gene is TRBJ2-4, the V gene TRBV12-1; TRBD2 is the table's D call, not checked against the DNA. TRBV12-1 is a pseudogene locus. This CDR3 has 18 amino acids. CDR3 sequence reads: CASSFGKYRPLAKNIQYF. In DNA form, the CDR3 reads TGTGCCAGCAGCTTTGGAAAGTACAGGCCCTTAGCCAAAAACATTCAGTACTTC.

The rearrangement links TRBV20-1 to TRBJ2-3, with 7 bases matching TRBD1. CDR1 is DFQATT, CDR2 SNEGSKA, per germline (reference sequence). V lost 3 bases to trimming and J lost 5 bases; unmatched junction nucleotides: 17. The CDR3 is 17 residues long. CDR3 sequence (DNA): TGCAGTGCTAGGCCTCGATTGGGGCAGGGGGTATTAGATACGCAGTATTTT. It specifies CSARPRLGQGVLDTQYF.

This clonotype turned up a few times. The CDR3 loop is CASSLAGGGNSPLHF. In DNA, the CDR3 is TGCGCCAGCAGCTTGGCCGGGGGGGGGAATTCACCCCTCCACTTT. The chain employs TRBV5-1 and TRBJ1-6; weak D call: TRBD1 (5 bases). The germline V gene encodes CDR1 SGHRS and CDR2 YFSETQ. This CDR3 is 15 amino acids long. Trimming removed 0 bases at V and 7 bases at J, with 11 bases between.

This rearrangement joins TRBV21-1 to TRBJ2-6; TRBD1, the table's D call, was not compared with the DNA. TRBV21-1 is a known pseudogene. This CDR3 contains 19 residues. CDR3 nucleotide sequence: TGTGCCAGCAGCAAATGTCTGCGGACCCTGTCCTGCGGGGCCAACGTCCTGACTTTC. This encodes CASSKCLRTLSCGANVLTF.

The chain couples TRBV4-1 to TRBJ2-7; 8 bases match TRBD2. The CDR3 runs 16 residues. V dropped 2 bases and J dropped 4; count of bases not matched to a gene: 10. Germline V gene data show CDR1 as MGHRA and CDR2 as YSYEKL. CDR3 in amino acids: CASSQRPPGLVYEQYF. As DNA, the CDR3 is TGCGCCAGCAGCCAACGACCCCCGGGACTAGTGTACGAGCAGTACTTC.

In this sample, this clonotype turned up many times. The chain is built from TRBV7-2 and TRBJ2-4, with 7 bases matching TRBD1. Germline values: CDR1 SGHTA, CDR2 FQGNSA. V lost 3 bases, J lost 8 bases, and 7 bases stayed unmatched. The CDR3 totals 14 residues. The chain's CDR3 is CASSFSRQGDIQYF. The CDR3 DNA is TGTGCCAGCAGCTTCTCAAGACAGGGCGACATTCAGTACTTC.

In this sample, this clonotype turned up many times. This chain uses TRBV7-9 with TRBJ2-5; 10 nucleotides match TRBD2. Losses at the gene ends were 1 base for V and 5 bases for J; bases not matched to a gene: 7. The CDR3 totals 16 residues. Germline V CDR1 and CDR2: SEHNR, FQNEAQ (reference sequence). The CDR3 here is CASSLGLAGVVETQYF. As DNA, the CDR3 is TGTGCCAGCAGCTTAGGTCTAGCGGGAGTCGTGGAGACCCAGTACTTC.

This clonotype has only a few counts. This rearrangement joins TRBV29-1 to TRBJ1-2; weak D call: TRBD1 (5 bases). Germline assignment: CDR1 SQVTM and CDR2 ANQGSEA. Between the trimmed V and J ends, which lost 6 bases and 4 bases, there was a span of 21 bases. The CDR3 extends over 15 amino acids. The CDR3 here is CSVPRDGGDGYGYTF. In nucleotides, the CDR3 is TGCAGCGTGCCAAGGGACGGCGGGGATGGCTATGGCTACACCTTC.

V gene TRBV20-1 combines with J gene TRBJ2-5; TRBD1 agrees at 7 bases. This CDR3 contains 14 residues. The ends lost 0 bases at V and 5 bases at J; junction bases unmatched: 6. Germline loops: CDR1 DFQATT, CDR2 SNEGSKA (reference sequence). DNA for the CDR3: TGCAGTGCTAGAGATGCCAGGGGGAAGGAGACCCAGTACTTC. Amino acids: CSARDARGKETQYF.

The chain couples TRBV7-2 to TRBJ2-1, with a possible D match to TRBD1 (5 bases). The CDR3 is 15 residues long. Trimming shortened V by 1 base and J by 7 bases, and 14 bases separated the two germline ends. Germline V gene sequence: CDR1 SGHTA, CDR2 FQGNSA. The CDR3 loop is CASSLDQGYWNEQFF. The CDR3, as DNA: TGTGCCAGCAGCTTAGACCAGGGTTATTGGAATGAGCAGTTCTTC.

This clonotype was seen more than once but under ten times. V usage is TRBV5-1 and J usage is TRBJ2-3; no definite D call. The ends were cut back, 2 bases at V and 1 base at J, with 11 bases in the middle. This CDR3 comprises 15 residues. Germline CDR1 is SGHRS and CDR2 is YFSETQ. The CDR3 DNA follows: TGCGCCAGCAGCTTCGTTTTCCAGGGCACAGATACGCAGTATTTT. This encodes CASSFVFQGTDTQYF.

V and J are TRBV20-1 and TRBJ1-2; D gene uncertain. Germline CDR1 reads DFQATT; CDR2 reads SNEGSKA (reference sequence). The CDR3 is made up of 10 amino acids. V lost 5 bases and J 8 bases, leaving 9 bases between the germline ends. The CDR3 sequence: CSAPLGGYTF. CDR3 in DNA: TGCAGTGCTCCTCTAGGGGGCTACACCTTC.